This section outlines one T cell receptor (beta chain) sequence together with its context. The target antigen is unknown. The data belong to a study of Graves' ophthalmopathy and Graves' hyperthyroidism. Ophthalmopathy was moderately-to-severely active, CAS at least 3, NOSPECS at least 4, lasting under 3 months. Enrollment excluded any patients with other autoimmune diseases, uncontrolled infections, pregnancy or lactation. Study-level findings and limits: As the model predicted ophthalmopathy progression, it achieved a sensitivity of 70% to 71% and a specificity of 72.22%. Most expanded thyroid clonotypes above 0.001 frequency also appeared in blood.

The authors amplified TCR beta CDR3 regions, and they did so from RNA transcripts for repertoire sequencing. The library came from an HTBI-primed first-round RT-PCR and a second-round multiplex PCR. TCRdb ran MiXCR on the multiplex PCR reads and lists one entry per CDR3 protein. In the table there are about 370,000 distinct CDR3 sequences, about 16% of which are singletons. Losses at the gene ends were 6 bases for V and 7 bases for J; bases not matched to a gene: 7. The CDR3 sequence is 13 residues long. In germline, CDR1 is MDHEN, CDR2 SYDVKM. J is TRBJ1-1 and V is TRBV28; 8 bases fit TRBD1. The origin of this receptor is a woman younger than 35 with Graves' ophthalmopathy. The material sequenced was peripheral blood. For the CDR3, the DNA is TGTGCCAGCAGAAGCAGGGGGCATGGTGAAGCTTTCTTT. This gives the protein CASRSRGHGEAFF.